The T cell receptor beta chain under discussion was sequenced for a study of OX40 agonist ivuxolimab in advanced cancers. Across the whole study: Clinicians treated patients with ivuxolimab, an agonistic anti-OX40 (CD134) antibody. Patients were treated with intravenous ivuxolimab, dosed at 0.01 to 10 mg/kg and infused every 2 weeks. Partial response was recorded in three patients: one hepatocellular carcinoma and two cutaneous melanoma cases.

Produced via immunoSEQ multiplex PCR; TCRdb's table is partial and in-frame only. The table records fewer than 120,000 clones, over 85% of them present only once. Deletions cut 7 bases from V and 8 bases from J, with 18 bases between. Germline CDR1 and CDR2: MNHEY and SVGAGI. The CDR3 loop spans 15 amino acids. The receptor comes from an adult with an advanced solid tumor such as melanoma, head and neck, liver or kidney cancer. The sample was CD4+ or CD8+ T cells sorted from blood, taken in a trial of the OX40 agonist ivuxolimab. J is TRBJ1-6 and V is TRBV6-5; D uncertain. CDR3 sequence: CASTWRGLGYSPLHF. CDR3 DNA sequence: TGTGCCAGCACCTGGCGCGGGCTCGGTTATTCACCCCTCCACTTT.